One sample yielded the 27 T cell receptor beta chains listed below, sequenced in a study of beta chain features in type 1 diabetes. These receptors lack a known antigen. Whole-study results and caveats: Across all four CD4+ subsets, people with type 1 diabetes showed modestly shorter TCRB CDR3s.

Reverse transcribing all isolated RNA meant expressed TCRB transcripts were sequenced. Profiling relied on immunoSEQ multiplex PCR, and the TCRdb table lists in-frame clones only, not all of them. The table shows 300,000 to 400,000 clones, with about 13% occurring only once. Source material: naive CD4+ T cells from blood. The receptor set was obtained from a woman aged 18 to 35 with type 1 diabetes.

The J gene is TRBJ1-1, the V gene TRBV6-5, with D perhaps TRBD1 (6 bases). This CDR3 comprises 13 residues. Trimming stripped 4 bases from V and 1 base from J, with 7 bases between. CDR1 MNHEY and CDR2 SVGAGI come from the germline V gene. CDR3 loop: CASSSTGNTEAFF. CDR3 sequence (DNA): TGTGCCAGCAGTTCGACAGGGAACACTGAAGCTTTCTTT.

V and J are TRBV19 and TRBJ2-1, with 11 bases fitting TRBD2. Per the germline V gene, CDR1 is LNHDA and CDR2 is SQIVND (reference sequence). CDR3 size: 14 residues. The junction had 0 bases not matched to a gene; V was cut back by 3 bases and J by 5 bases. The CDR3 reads CASSMGLADNEQFF. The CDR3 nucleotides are TGTGCCAGTAGTATGGGACTAGCGGACAATGAGCAGTTCTTC.

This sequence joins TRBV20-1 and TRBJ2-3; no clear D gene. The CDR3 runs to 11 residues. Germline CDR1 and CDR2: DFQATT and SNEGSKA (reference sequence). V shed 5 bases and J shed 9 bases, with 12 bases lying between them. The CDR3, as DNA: TGCAGTGCTCCGGGTGAAGCGACGCAGTATTTT. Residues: CSAPGEATQYF.

The CDR3 DNA sequence: TGCGCCAGCAGCCAAGACTCAGGAGGTCCTTCCCTCGAGCAGTACTTC. This translates into CASSQDSGGPSLEQYF. The chain joins TRBV4-1 to TRBJ2-7; the D gene is possibly TRBD2 (5 bases). The CDR3 is 16 amino acids. Trimming removed 0 bases from V and 6 bases from J, with 18 bases in between. Per germline, CDR1 MGHRA and CDR2 YSYEKL.

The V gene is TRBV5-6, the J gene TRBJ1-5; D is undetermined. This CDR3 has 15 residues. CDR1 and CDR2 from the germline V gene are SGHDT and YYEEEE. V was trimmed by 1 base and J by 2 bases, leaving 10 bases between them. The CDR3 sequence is CASSLYPTGNQPQHF. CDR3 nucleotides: TGTGCCAGCAGCTTGTACCCCACAGGCAATCAGCCCCAGCATTTT.

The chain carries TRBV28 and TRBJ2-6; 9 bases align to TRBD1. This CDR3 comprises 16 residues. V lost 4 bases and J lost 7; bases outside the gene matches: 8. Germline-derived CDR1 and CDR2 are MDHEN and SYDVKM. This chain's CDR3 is CASSSAGTGFANVLTF. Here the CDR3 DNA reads TGTGCCAGCAGTTCCGCCGGGACAGGGTTTGCCAACGTCCTGACTTTC. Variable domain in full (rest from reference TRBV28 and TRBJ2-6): DVKVTQSSRYLVKRTGEKVFLECVQDMDHENMFWYRQDPGLGLRLIYFSYDVKMKEKGDIPEGYSVSREKKERFSLILESASTNQTSMYLCASSSAGTGFANVLTFGAGSRLTVL.

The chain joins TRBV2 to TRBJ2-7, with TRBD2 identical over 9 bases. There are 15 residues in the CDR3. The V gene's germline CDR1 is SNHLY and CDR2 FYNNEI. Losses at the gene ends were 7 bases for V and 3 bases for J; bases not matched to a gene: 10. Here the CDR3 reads CASKGPGLAGYEQYF. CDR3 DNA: TGTGCCAGCAAAGGACCGGGACTAGCCGGCTACGAGCAGTACTTC.

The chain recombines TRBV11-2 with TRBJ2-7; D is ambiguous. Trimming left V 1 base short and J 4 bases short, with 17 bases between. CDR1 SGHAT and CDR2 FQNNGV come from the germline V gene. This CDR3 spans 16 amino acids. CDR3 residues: CASSLVHLGPGYEQYV. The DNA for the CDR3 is TGTGCCAGCAGCTTAGTCCACCTGGGCCCAGGATACGAGCAGTACGTC.

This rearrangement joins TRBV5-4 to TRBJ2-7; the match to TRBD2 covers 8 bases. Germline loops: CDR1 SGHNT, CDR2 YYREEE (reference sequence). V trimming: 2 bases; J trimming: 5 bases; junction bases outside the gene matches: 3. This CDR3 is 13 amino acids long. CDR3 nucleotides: TGTGCCAGCAGCTTTGGGACTAGGGACGAGCAGTACGTC. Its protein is CASSFGTRDEQYV.

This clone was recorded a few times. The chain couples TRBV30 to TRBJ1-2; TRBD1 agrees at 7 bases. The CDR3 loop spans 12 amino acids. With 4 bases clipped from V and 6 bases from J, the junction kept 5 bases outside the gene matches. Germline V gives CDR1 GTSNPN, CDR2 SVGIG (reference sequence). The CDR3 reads CAWNQDRDGYTF. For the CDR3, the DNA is TGTGCCTGGAACCAAGACAGGGATGGCTACACCTTC. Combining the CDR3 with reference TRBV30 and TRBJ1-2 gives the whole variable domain SQTIHQWPATLVQPVGSPLSLECTVEGTSNPNLYWYRQAAGRGLQLLFYSVGIGQISSEVPQNLSASRPQDRQFILSSKKLLLSDSGFYLCAWNQDRDGYTFGSGTRLTVV.

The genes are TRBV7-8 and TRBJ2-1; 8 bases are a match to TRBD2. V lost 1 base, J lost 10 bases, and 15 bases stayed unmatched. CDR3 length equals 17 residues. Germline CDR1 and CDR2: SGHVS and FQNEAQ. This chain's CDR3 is CASSLGRVGRVLGEQFF. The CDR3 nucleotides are TGTGCCAGCAGCTTAGGACGGGTCGGGAGGGTCTTAGGGGAGCAGTTCTTC.

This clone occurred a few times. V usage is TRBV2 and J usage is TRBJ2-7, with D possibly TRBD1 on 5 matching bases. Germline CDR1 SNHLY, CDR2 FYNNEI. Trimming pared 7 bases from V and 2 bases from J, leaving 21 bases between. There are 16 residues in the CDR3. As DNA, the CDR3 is TGTGCCAGCATTGGGGCTCACCTATCCAGTCCCTACGAGCAGTACTTC. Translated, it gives CASIGAHLSSPYEQYF.

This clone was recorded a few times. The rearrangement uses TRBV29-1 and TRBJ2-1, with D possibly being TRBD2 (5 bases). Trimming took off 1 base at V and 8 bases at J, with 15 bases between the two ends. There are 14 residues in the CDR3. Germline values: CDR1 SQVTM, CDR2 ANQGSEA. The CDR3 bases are TGCAGCGTTGAAGGGAGACTAAAGCGAGATGAGCAGTTCTTC. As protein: CSVEGRLKRDEQFF.

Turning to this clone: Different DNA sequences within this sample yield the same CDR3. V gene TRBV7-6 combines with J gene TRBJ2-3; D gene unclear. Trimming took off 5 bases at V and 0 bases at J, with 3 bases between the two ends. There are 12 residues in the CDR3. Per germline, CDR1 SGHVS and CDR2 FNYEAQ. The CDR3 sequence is CASSLSTDTQYF. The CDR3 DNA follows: TGTGCCAGCAGCCTCAGCACAGATACGCAGTATTTT.

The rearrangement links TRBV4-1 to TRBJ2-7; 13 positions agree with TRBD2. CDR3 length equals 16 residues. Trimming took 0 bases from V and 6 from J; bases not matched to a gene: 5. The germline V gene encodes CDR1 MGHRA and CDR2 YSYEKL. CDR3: CASSQDSGLAGVEQYV. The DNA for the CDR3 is TGCGCCAGCAGCCAAGATTCCGGACTAGCGGGAGTCGAGCAGTACGTC.

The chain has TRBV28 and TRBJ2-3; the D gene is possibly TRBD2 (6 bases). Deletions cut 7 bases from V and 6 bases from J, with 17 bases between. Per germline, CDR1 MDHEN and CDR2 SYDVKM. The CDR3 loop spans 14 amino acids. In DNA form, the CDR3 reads TGTGCCAGCAACCGGCCGGGACGGGGGGATACGCAGTATTTT. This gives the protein CASNRPGRGDTQYF.

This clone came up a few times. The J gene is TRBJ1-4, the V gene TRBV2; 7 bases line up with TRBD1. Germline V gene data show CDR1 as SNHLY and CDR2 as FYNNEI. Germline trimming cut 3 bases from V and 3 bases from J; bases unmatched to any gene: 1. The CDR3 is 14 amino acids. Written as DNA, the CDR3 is TGTGCCAGCAGTGAGGGGACAGCTAATGAAAAACTGTTTTTT. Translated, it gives CASSEGTANEKLFF.

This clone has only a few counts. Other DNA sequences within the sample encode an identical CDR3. The CDR3 coding sequence is TGTGCCACCAGCAGGGGACAGCTGAACACTGAAGCTTTCTTT. Translation gives CATSRGQLNTEAFF. The chain combines TRBV15 with TRBJ1-1; 7 bases fit TRBD1. The junction had 1 base not matched to a gene; V was cut back by 3 bases and J by 0 bases. The CDR3 consists of 14 residues. Germline V gene lookup returns CDR1 LNHNV and CDR2 YYDKDF (reference sequence).

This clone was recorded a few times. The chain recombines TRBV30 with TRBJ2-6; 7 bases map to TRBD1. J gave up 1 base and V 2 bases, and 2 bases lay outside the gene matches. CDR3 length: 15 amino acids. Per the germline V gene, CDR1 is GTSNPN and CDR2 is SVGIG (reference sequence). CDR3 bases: TGTGCCTGGAGTTCAGGGGGTTCTGGGGCCAACGTCCTGACTTTC. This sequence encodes CAWSSGGSGANVLTF.

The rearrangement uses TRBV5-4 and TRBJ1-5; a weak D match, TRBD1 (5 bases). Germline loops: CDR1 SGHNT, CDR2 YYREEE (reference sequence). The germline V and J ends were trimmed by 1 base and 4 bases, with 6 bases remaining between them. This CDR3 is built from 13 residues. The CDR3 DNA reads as TGTGCCAGCAGCTTGCGGGGGAATCAGCCCCAGCATTTT. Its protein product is CASSLRGNQPQHF. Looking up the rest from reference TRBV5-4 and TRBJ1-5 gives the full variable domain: ETGVTQSPTHLIKTRGQQVTLRCSSQSGHNTVSWYQQALGQGPQFIFQYYREEENGRGNFPPRFSGLQFPNYSSELNVNALELDDSALYLCASSLRGNQPQHFGDGTRLSIL.

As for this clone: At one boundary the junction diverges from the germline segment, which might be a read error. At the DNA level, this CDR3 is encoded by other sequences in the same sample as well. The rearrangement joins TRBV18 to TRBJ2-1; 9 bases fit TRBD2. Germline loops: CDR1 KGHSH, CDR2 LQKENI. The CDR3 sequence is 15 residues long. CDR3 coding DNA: TGTGCCAGCTCACCTACTAGACTAGCGGACAACGAGCAGTTCTTC. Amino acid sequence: CASSPTRLADNEQFF.

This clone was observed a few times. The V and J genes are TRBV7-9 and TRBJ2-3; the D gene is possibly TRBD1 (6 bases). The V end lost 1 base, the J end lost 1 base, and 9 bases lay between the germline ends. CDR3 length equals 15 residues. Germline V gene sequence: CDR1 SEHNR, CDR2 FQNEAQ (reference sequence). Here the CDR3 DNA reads TGTGCCAGCAGCTTAGGGGGGCGTGGCACAGATACGCAGTATTTT. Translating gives CASSLGGRGTDTQYF.

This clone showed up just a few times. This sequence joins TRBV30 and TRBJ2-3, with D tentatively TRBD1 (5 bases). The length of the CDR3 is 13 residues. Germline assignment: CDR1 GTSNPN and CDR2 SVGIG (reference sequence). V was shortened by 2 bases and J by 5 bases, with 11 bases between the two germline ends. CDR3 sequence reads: CAWSPGYRDTQYF. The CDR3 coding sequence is TGTGCCTGGAGTCCAGGGTATCGAGATACGCAGTATTTT.

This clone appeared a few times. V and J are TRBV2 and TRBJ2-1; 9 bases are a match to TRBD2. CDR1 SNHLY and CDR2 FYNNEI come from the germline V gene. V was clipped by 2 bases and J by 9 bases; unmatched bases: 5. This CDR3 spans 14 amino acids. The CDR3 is CASSERGLAGEQFF. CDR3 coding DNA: TGTGCCAGCAGTGAAAGGGGACTAGCCGGTGAGCAGTTCTTC.

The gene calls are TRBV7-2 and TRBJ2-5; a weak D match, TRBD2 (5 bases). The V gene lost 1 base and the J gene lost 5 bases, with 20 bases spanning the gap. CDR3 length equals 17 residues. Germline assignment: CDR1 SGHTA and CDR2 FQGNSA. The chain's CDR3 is CASSLDPFFGRGETQYF. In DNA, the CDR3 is TGTGCCAGCAGCTTAGACCCCTTTTTTGGAAGAGGGGAGACCCAGTACTTC.

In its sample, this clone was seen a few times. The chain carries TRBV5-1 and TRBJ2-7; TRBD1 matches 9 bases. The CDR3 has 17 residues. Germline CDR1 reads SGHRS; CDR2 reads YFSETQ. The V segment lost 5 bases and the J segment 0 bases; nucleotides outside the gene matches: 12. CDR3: CASSVKIPGQGSYEQYF. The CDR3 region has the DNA TGCGCCAGCAGTGTAAAAATTCCGGGACAGGGCTCCTACGAGCAGTACTTC.

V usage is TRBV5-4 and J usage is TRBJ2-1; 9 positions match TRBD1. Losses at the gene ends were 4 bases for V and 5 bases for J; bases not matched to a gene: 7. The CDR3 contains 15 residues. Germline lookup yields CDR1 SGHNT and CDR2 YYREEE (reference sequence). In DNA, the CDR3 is TGTGCCAGCAGCCTACCGGGACAGGGCAACAATGAGCAGTTCTTC. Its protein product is CASSLPGQGNNEQFF.